This T cell receptor (beta chain) was sequenced during a study of blood T cell repertoires in COVID-19. In the study overall: COVID-19 samples from acute and convalescent phases originated in the United States, Italy and Spain. The analysed material was cDNA or gDNA that came from T cells, B-cell-depleted T cells, or PBMCs.

Methods used by the authors: Nucleated cell counts were estimated from reference gene primer amplification. Some clones are missing from TCRdb's copy, which holds only in-frame ones; the method was immunoSEQ multiplex PCR. D and trimming were read from the DNA, whereas the V and J calls and clone size are those reported in that table. The data show about 160,000 clones, 85% to 90% seen once. This clone was seen a few times. This CDR3 is built from 12 residues. Trimming took 5 bases from V and 4 from J, leaving 9 bases between them. The chain combines TRBV12-3 or TRBV12-4 with TRBJ2-7; a possible D gene is TRBD1 (6 bases). Sequencing was performed on peripheral blood. This TCR was sampled from a woman between 70 and 85 years old with acute or convalescent COVID-19. In nucleotides, the CDR3 is TGTGCCAGCAGTCCCGGACAGTACGAGCAGTACTTC. Translating gives CASSPGQYEQYF.